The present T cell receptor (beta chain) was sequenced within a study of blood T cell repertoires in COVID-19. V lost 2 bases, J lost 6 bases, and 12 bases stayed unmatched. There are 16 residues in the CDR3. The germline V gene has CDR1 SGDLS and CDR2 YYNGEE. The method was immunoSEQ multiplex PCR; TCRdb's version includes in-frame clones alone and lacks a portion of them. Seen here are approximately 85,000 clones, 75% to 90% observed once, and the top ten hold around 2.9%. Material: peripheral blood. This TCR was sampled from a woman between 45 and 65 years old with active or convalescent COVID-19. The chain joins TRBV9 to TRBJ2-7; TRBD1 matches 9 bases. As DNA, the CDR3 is TGTGCCAGCAGCGTTTCCGGGACAGGGATTTCAGGCGAGCAGTACTTC. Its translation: CASSVSGTGISGEQYF.